The entry below describes one TCR beta chain. Its antigen is not identified. This sample was taken from a study of CD8 T cells in ankylosing spondylitis. Looked up from germline, CDR1 is MNHEY and CDR2 is SVGAGI. The CDR3 has 13 residues. The germline V and J ends were trimmed by 2 bases and 3 bases, with 8 bases remaining between them. Study-wide results and limits: What appeared characteristic of ankylosing spondylitis blood was a TCR beta motif of eight highly homologous variants. Before this, some motif variants had been reported in reactive arthritis synovial fluid and blood. Disease-linked clones were reportedly significantly enriched in matched ankylosing spondylitis synovial fluid.

Making the TCR beta libraries involved quantitative 5'-RACE with molecular barcodes. Using its own MiXCR run on the 5' RACE reads, TCRdb lists one record per CDR3 protein. The data hold 200,000 to 250,000 distinct CDR3 sequences, with roughly 32% observed a single time. The sequence was collected from a male donor with ankylosing spondylitis or in good health (not recorded which). Sequenced: blood, either unsorted or a sorted T cell fraction (not recorded which). The rearrangement links TRBV6-5 to TRBJ2-7; D ambiguous. CDR3 nucleotide sequence: TGTGCCAGCAGTTACGGGCGGAACTACGAGCAGTACTTC. Translation gives CASSYGRNYEQYF.